This T cell receptor beta chain was profiled in a study of T cell responses to AZD1222 COVID-19 vaccine. Sequenced by immunoSEQ multiplex PCR; TCRdb stores in-frame clones only, minus some. In the table there are 90,000 to 120,000 clones, 80% to 95% of which are singletons. The sample here was peripheral blood, taken 28 days after the second AZD1222 dose. The receptor comes from an adult who received the AZD1222 COVID-19 vaccine.

In DNA form, the CDR3 reads TGTGCCAGCAGTTTGCCGACTGACAGGGTAGAGTACGAGCAGTACTTC. As protein: CASSLPTDRVEYEQYF. This rearrangement joins TRBV28 to TRBJ2-7, with TRBD1 matching over 7 bases. This CDR3 spans 16 amino acids. The germline V gene has CDR1 MDHEN and CDR2 SYDVKM. The trim removed 3 bases at V and 4 bases at J, leaving 12 bases unmatched. Drawing the rest from reference TRBV28 and TRBJ2-7, the complete variable domain is DVKVTQSSRYLVKRTGEKVFLECVQDMDHENMFWYRQDPGLGLRLIYFSYDVKMKEKGDIPEGYSVSREKKERFSLILESASTNQTSMYLCASSLPTDRVEYEQYFGPGTRLTVT.